Following are 2 T cell receptor beta chains from one sample sequenced in a study of beta chain features in type 1 diabetes. Investigators reverse transcribed all isolated RNA, so they sequenced expressed TCRB transcripts. The protocol was immunoSEQ multiplex PCR, while the TCRdb copy is restricted to in-frame clones and leaves out a portion. This repertoire shows 250,000 to 300,000 clones, 8% found once; its top ten account for more than 0.9%. Sequenced sample: central memory CD4+ T cells from blood. The source of these receptors is a woman aged 18 to 35 in good health.

This rearrangement joins TRBV2 to TRBJ1-5; D remains ambiguous. Trimming cost V 8 bases and J 6 bases, with 14 bases left between them. From germline, CDR1 is SNHLY and CDR2 FYNNEI. This CDR3 has 13 amino acids. CDR3 protein: CASLPGLGQPQHF. The CDR3 nucleotides read TGTGCCAGCCTCCCGGGTTTAGGTCAGCCCCAGCATTTT. The full variable domain, with the rest looked up from reference TRBV2 and TRBJ1-5, is EPEVTQTPSHQVTQMGQEVILRCVPISNHLYFYWYRQILGQKVEFLVSFYNNEISEKSEIFDDQFSVERPDGSNFTLKIRSTKLEDSAMYFCASLPGLGQPQHFGDGTRLSIL.

Of note for this clone: The junction shows a germline mismatch at one end, possibly a read error. The rearrangement uses TRBV6-1 and TRBJ2-7; D is perhaps TRBD1 (6 bases). The length of the CDR3 is 13 residues. Germline CDR1 reads MNHNS; CDR2 reads SASEGT. Written as DNA, the CDR3 is TGTGCCAGCAGTATTGGACCGGGACACCGACTCGAATTC. The encoded protein is CASSIGPGHRLEF.